These 7 T cell receptor beta chains were all obtained from the same sample, sequenced in a study of glioma-infiltrating T cells. Using RNA template, CDR3s of TCR alpha and beta were amplified with iRepertoire arm-PCR. TCRdb reprocessed the multiplex PCR reads with MiXCR, giving one entry per CDR3 protein. The top ten clones hold 20% of a sample with about 140,000 distinct CDR3 sequences, about two fifths of them seen once. Sequencing input: glioma tissue, nonneoplastic brain tissue, or PBMCs (not recorded which). The receptors derive from a human donor with low-grade glioma or glioblastoma, undergoing nonglioma brain surgery, or in good health (not recorded which).

This clonotype was seen many times. The chain links TRBV6-6 to TRBJ2-3, with D tentatively TRBD1 or TRBD2 (5 bases each). CDR3 length: 15 residues. V was trimmed by 2 bases and J by 0 bases, leaving 9 bases between them. Germline loops: CDR1 MNHNY, CDR2 SVGAGI (reference sequence). CDR3 sequence: CASSYGGSSTDTQYF. The CDR3 DNA reads as TGTGCCAGCAGTTACGGGGGTAGTAGCACAGATACGCAGTATTTT.

The chain carries TRBV7-2 and TRBJ2-5; no reliable D call. Trimming stripped 3 bases from V and 4 bases from J, with 6 bases between. The CDR3 spans 12 residues. The germline gives CDR1 SGHTA, CDR2 FQGNSA. The CDR3 region has the DNA TGTGCCAGCAGCTTTTTGGCAGAGACCCAGTACTTC. Translating gives CASSFLAETQYF.

A note on this clonotype: A single base separates this from a much larger clone, so it may be a read error. Because it lacks the conserved phenylalanine or tryptophan at the end, this CDR3 is likely a read error. The genes are TRBV6-1 and TRBJ2-2, with D unresolved. Per germline, CDR1 MNHNS and CDR2 SASEGT. The CDR3 is made up of 11 amino acids. The germline V and J ends were trimmed by 7 bases and 2 bases, with 2 bases remaining between them. The chain's CDR3 is CASTNTGELFL. CDR3 sequence (DNA): TGTGCCAGCACCAACACCGGGGAGCTGTTTCTT.

This clonotype was detected only a few times. V usage is TRBV29-1 and J usage is TRBJ2-1; no clear D. With 4 bases removed from V and 0 bases from J, the gap between germline ends came to 16 bases. Germline V gene lookup returns CDR1 SQVTM and CDR2 ANQGSEA. The CDR3 consists of 16 residues. CDR3 sequence: CSVADGYYSSYNEQFF. CDR3 nucleotide sequence: TGCAGCGTTGCTGACGGCTACTACAGCTCCTACAATGAGCAGTTCTTC.

The chain is built from TRBV14 and TRBJ2-1; 7 bases map to TRBD1. The junction had 8 bases not matched to a gene; V was cut back by 2 bases and J by 4 bases. Looked up from germline, CDR1 is SGHDN and CDR2 is FVKESK. This CDR3 contains 16 residues. The CDR3 protein is CASSQITRDRYNEQFF. CDR3 coding DNA: TGTGCCAGCAGCCAAATCACCCGGGACAGATACAATGAGCAGTTCTTC.

This rearrangement joins TRBV20-1 to TRBJ1-2; no clear D gene. Trimming left V 0 bases short and J 5 bases short, with 7 bases between. Germline values: CDR1 DFQATT, CDR2 SNEGSKA (reference sequence). The CDR3 totals 12 residues. CDR3 in DNA: TGCAGTGCTAGAGAAACAGTGTATGGCTACACCTTC. Its protein product is CSARETVYGYTF.

This clonotype was recorded only once. The rearrangement uses TRBV29-1 and TRBJ2-1; no reliable D call. Trimming cost V 5 bases and J 6 bases, with 8 bases left between them. This CDR3 has 11 residues. Germline CDR1 SQVTM, CDR2 ANQGSEA. The CDR3 reads CSVYGFNEQFF. CDR3 nucleotides: TGCAGCGTTTACGGATTCAATGAGCAGTTCTTC.